This TCR beta chain was documented in a study of OX40 agonist ivuxolimab in advanced cancers. Study summary: Patients were treated with intravenous ivuxolimab, dosed at 0.01 to 10 mg/kg and infused every 2 weeks. Anti-PD-1, anti-PD-L1 or anti-CTLA-4 therapy given earlier was allowed, and 40% had some.

Comments on this clone: What it binds is unknown.

Clones were sequenced by immunoSEQ multiplex PCR, and TCRdb holds only the in-frame ones, with some missing. The sample lists 7,500 to 10,000 clones, more than 70% occurring once. Study observations and caveats: Relative to CD4+ cells, CD8+ T cells on average had more expanded clones. Dose levels from 0.1 to 3.0 mg/kg saw CD4+ and CD8+ blood T cells expand clonally by week 6.

V gave up 8 bases and J gave up 4 bases, with 11 bases separating them. Germline lookup yields CDR1 SNHLY and CDR2 FYNNEI. The CDR3 is 13 amino acids. This specimen was CD4+ or CD8+ T cells sorted from blood, taken in a trial of the OX40 agonist ivuxolimab. The chain uses TRBV2 and TRBJ1-4; D is ambiguous. This receptor was identified in an adult with an advanced solid tumor such as melanoma, head and neck, liver or kidney cancer. This CDR3 is CASDLERNEKLFF. CDR3 DNA sequence: TGTGCCAGCGACCTCGAGCGTAATGAAAAACTGTTTTTT.